What follows describes a single T cell receptor beta chain. Its antigen is not identified. The germline V gene has CDR1 SGHTA and CDR2 FQGNSA. Trimming removed 5 bases at V and 0 bases at J, with 5 bases between. CDR3 length: 13 residues. This specimen belongs to a study of T cells in Graves' hyperthyroidism and ophthalmopathy. Study conclusions and caveats: The blood repertoire included most of the expanded thyroid clonotypes above 0.001. With a median lead of around 5.9 months before onset, the model predicted ophthalmopathy.

No progression to ophthalmopathy during 18 months of follow-up defined stable disease. Criteria for exclusion of patients were uncontrolled infection, other autoimmune disease, pregnancy or lactation. From RNA transcripts, TCR beta CDR3 regions were amplified. First-round RT-PCR targeting the TCR CDR3 was performed with the HTBI primer set. From the multiplex PCR reads, TCRdb called clonotypes with MiXCR, one entry per CDR3 protein. The top ten hold around 50% of the sample, which has roughly 300,000 distinct CDR3 sequences, 20% to 25% seen once. The chain is built from TRBV7-2 and TRBJ2-4; no clear D gene. This TCR was recovered from a woman in her fifties or sixties with Graves' hyperthyroidism. Sequencing was carried out using blood. The CDR3 is CASSAIAKNIQYF. Here the CDR3 DNA reads TGTGCCAGCAGCGCAATAGCCAAAAACATTCAGTACTTC.